The 17 T cell receptor beta chains below were found in one sample sequenced in a study of shared clonotypes between healthy human individuals. CD45RO-negative, CCR7-selected cells formed the naive CD8 fraction, which excluded terminally differentiated effector memory CD45RA+ cells. TCRdb's table, derived via immunoSEQ multiplex PCR, lists solely in-frame clones and lacks some. The data hold some 740,000 clones, with about 92% observed a single time. The material sequenced was naive CD8+ T cells sorted from blood. All receptors come from a young man in good health.

The chain employs TRBV19 and TRBJ2-5; 11 bases are shared with TRBD1. Germline V gene sequence: CDR1 LNHDA, CDR2 SQIVND (reference sequence). With 4 bases clipped from V and 3 bases from J, the junction kept 4 bases outside the gene matches. The CDR3 is made up of 15 amino acids. CDR3 protein: CASSSGTGGEETQYF. As DNA, the CDR3 is TGTGCCAGTAGTAGTGGGACAGGGGGGGAAGAGACCCAGTACTTC. Looking up the rest from reference TRBV19 and TRBJ2-5 gives the full variable domain: DGGITQSPKYLFRKEGQNVTLSCEQNLNHDAMYWYRQDPGQGLRLIYYSQIVNDFQKGDIAEGYSVSREKKESFPLTVTSAQKNPTAFYLCASSSGTGGEETQYFGPGTRLLVL.

A word on this clone: Other DNA sequences in this specimen translate into the identical CDR3. V usage is TRBV4-3 and J usage is TRBJ2-3, with D possibly TRBD2 on 6 matching bases. Germline CDR1 and CDR2: LGHNA and YSLEER. V gave up 1 base and J gave up 1 base, with 6 bases separating them. The CDR3 consists of 14 residues. The CDR3 region is CASSQGGGTDTQYF. The DNA for the CDR3 is TGCGCCAGCAGCCAAGGGGGGGGCACAGATACGCAGTATTTT.

The CDR3 protein is CASSQAGLAGNTGELFF. Written as DNA, the CDR3 is TGCGCCAGCAGCCAAGCCGGACTAGCGGGTAACACCGGGGAGCTGTTTTTT. This rearrangement joins TRBV4-1 to TRBJ2-2; 11 nucleotides agree with TRBD2. Germline lookup yields CDR1 MGHRA and CDR2 YSYEKL. The CDR3 consists of 17 residues. V trimming: 1 base; J trimming: 2 bases; junction bases outside the gene matches: 3.

The chain carries TRBV7-2 and TRBJ2-3; 11 bases are a match to TRBD2. CDR3 size: 17 residues. V was pared by 1 base and J by 3 bases, with 6 bases of the junction left unmatched. Germline CDR1 is SGHTA and CDR2 is FQGNSA. The DNA for the CDR3 is TGTGCCAGCAGCTTAGTCGTAGCGGGAGGGCCAACAGATACGCAGTATTTT. Its protein product is CASSLVVAGGPTDTQYF.

The chain joins TRBV27 to TRBJ2-7; no clear D gene. V lost 4 bases to trimming and J lost 3 bases, with 13 bases between them. The length of the CDR3 is 14 residues. CDR1 is MNHEY and CDR2 is SMNVEV in the germline V gene (reference sequence). The chain's CDR3 is CASSSLLEYYEQYF. The CDR3, as DNA: TGTGCCAGCAGTTCGTTGCTGGAGTACTACGAGCAGTACTTC.

The CDR3 DNA follows: TGTGCCAGCAGTTTACCTAGCGGGAGCGAGCAGTACTTC. Amino acid sequence: CASSLPSGSEQYF. The chain joins TRBV27 to TRBJ2-7, with TRBD2 matching over 10 bases. Trimming took 2 bases from V and 6 from J; bases not matched to a gene: 1. The CDR3 is 13 residues long. CDR1 is MNHEY and CDR2 is SMNVEV in the germline V gene (reference sequence).

A remark on this clone: Other DNA sequences in the sample encode the same CDR3. The rearrangement joins TRBV29-1 to TRBJ2-7, with 7 bases aligning to TRBD1. V shed 2 bases, J shed 1 base, and the junction held 2 bases outside the gene matches. The CDR3 consists of 13 residues. Looked up from germline, CDR1 is SQVTM and CDR2 is ANQGSEA. The CDR3 spells CSVERQGSYEQYF. The CDR3 DNA reads as TGCAGCGTTGAAAGACAGGGTTCCTACGAGCAGTACTTC.

Of note for this clone: This specimen includes other DNA sequences encoding the same CDR3. The V gene is TRBV7-9, the J gene TRBJ2-5, with D hard to call. The CDR3 has 13 residues. Trimming stripped 5 bases from V and 2 bases from J, with 9 bases between. Germline values: CDR1 SEHNR, CDR2 FQNEAQ (reference sequence). CDR3 in amino acids: CASSRTVQETQYF. The CDR3 coding sequence is TGTGCCAGCAGCCGGACCGTGCAAGAGACCCAGTACTTC.

J is TRBJ2-4 and V is TRBV2; TRBD2 matches at 7 bases. J lost 5 bases, V lost 11 bases, and 9 bases had no gene match. CDR1 and CDR2 (germline): SNHLY, FYNNEI. This CDR3 has 13 amino acids. The CDR3 DNA follows: TGTGCCGGGGAGGGAGGAACGGAAAACATTCAGTACTTC. Its protein is CAGEGGTENIQYF.

This clone has more than one count but fewer than ten. The rearrangement uses TRBV2 and TRBJ2-3, with D tentatively TRBD2 (5 bases). Trimming cost V 8 bases and J 0 bases, with 6 bases left between them. The CDR3 is made up of 12 amino acids. The germline CDR1 and CDR2 sequences are SNHLY and FYNNEI. Here the CDR3 reads CASGESTDTQYF. DNA of the CDR3: TGTGCCAGCGGGGAGAGCACAGATACGCAGTATTTT.

This clone was picked up one time. The chain carries TRBV25-1 and TRBJ2-7; the D gene is possibly TRBD2 (6 bases). Trimming took off 6 bases at V and 2 bases at J, with 11 bases between the two ends. The germline V gene has CDR1 MGHDK and CDR2 SYGVNS. The CDR3 totals 13 residues. The CDR3 sequence: CASRLREAYEQYF. Written as DNA, the CDR3 is TGTGCCAGCAGATTGAGGGAGGCCTACGAGCAGTACTTC.

The chain employs TRBV7-9 and TRBJ2-1; D is ambiguous. The CDR3 runs to 14 residues. V shed 2 bases and J shed 10 bases, with 15 bases lying between them. CDR1 and CDR2 (germline): SEHNR, FQNEAQ (reference sequence). The CDR3 sequence is CASSLSANVFEQFF. In nucleotides, the CDR3 is TGTGCCAGCAGCTTATCGGCCAATGTATTCGAGCAGTTCTTC.

This clone has a single count. The chain couples TRBV28 to TRBJ1-1; the match to TRBD1 covers 7 bases. The CDR3 length is 14 residues. V gave up 9 bases and J gave up 4 bases; unmatched junction bases: 11. Germline V gene lookup returns CDR1 MDHEN and CDR2 SYDVKM. The CDR3, as DNA: TGTGCCAGTTCCACACCAGGACAGGTCACTGAAGCTTTCTTT. It is translated as CASSTPGQVTEAFF.

About this clone itself: The sample has other DNA sequences that encode this CDR3 too. This chain links TRBV27 with TRBJ2-5; maybe TRBD2 (5 bases). Germline CDR1 is MNHEY and CDR2 is SMNVEV (reference sequence). The CDR3 extends over 14 amino acids. V lost 3 bases, J lost 5 bases, and 13 bases lay in between. CDR3 loop: CASSLLGGSETQYF. In nucleotides, the CDR3 is TGTGCCAGCAGTTTGCTGGGCGGGTCGGAGACCCAGTACTTC.

The J gene is TRBJ1-1, the V gene TRBV7-8, with D possibly TRBD1 on 6 matching bases. The germline V gene encodes CDR1 SGHVS and CDR2 FQNEAQ. Trimming took 5 bases from V and 6 from J, leaving 16 bases between them. The length of the CDR3 is 14 residues. CDR3 in DNA: TGTGCCAGCAGCCTAGGGGGGAGGATCCCTGAAGCTTTCTTT. Its translation: CASSLGGRIPEAFF.

The chain couples TRBV28 to TRBJ2-7; 7 nucleotides agree with TRBD1. The V gene's germline CDR1 is MDHEN and CDR2 SYDVKM. The CDR3 sequence is 14 residues long. With V trimmed by 9 bases and J by 5 bases, 13 bases remained unmatched. This chain's CDR3 is CASRRNRGKDEQYF. CDR3 DNA sequence: TGTGCCAGTAGAAGGAACAGGGGAAAGGACGAGCAGTACTTC.

This clone was recorded once. In DNA form, the CDR3 reads TGTGCCAGCAGCGGGGATATAGGTGAAGCTTTCTTT. It is translated as CASSGDIGEAFF. The rearrangement links TRBV5-6 to TRBJ1-1; no firm D call. CDR1 SGHDT and CDR2 YYEEEE come from the germline V gene. Trimming left V 4 bases short and J 7 bases short, with 11 bases between. This CDR3 has 12 amino acids.